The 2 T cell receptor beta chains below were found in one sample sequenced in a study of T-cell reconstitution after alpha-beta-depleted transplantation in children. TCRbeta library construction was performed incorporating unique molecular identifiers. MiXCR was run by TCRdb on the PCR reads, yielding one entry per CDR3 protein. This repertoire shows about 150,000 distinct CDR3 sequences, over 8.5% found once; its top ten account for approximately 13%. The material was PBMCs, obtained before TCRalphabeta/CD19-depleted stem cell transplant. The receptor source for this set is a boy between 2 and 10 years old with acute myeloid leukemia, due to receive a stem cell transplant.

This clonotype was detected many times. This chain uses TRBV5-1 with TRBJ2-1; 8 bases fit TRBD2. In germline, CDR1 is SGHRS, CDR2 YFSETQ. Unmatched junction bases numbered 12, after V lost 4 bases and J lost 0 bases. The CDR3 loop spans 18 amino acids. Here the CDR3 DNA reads TGCGCCAGCAGCCAGGGACTAGTTTCCTTGAGCTCCTACAATGAGCAGTTCTTC. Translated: CASSQGLVSLSSYNEQFF.

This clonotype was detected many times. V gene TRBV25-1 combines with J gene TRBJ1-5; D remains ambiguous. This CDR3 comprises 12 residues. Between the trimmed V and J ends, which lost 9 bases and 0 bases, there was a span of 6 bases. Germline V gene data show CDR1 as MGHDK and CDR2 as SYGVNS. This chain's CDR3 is CARGASNQPQHF. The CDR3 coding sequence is TGTGCCAGGGGCGCTAGCAATCAGCCCCAGCATTTT. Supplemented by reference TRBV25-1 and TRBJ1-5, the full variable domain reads EADIYQTPRYLVIGTGKKITLECSQTMGHDKMYWYQQDPGMELHLIHYSYGVNSTEKGDLSSESTVSRIRTEHFPLTLESARPSHTSQYLCARGASNQPQHFGDGTRLSIL.